A selection of T cell receptor beta chains follows, all from one sample in a study of cytomegalovirus exposure and HLA in healthy donors. Method: immunoSEQ multiplex PCR; TCRdb's copy keeps in-frame clones and lacks some. The sample shows some 270,000 clones, roughly 85% of them seen only once. What was sequenced was PBMCs. The receptors come from a woman between 18 and 29 years old in good health and CMV-seronegative. CDR3s include the opening cysteine and the closing phenylalanine or tryptophan. A D gene is named only where the DNA matches it firmly. Some rows mark clone size as missing; the rest say once, few, many or name a class of expanded clone.

TRBV18	TRBJ2-1	NA	TRBD2	CASSPRLAGDNEQFF	TGTGCCAGCTCACCTCGGCTAGCGGGAGACAATGAGCAGTTCTTC
TRBV10-3	TRBJ2-1	NA	NA	CAIEARGANEQFF	TGTGCCATCGAGGCCAGGGGTGCCAATGAGCAGTTCTTC
TRBV27	TRBJ1-5	once	TRBD1	CASRQGSWNQPQHF	TGTGCCAGCAGACAGGGGTCTTGGAATCAGCCCCAGCATTTT
TRBV6-1	TRBJ2-3	NA	NA	CASSNAYNTQYF	TGTGCCAGCAGCAACGCGTATAATACGCAGTATTTT
TRBV5-1	TRBJ2-7	NA	NA	CASARVVGSYEQYF	TGCGCCAGCGCCCGGGTGGTTGGCTCCTACGAGCAGTACTTC
TRBV6-6	TRBJ2-7	many	NA	CASSYSTDSYEQYF	TGTGCCAGCAGTTACTCGACAGACAGCTACGAGCAGTACTTC
TRBV18	TRBJ2-5	NA	TRBD1	CASSPIPQGRGPETQYF	TGTGCCAGCTCACCAATTCCGCAGGGTAGGGGGCCGGAGACCCAGTACTTC
TRBV6-4	TRBJ2-1	NA	TRBD1	CASSDPGTGYNEQFF	TGTGCCAGCAGTGACCCCGGGACAGGGTACAATGAGCAGTTCTTC
TRBV10-3	TRBJ1-5	NA	NA	CAISQNANSNQPQHF	TGTGCCATCAGTCAAAACGCGAATAGCAATCAGCCCCAGCATTTT
TRBV5-1	TRBJ1-1	NA	NA	CASSFIRAGDAAFF	TGCGCCAGCAGCTTTATACGGGCAGGGGACGCAGCTTTCTTT
TRBV6-1	TRBJ2-2	NA	NA	CASGQRNTNTGELFF	TGTGCCAGCGGGCAGCGGAATACGAACACCGGGGAGCTGTTTTTT
TRBV7-6	TRBJ2-5	NA	TRBD2	CASSLLTSGGEETQYF	TGTGCCAGCAGCTTGCTGACTAGCGGGGGGGAAGAGACCCAGTACTTC
TRBV10-1	TRBJ2-1	few	TRBD2	CASSDSGGDNEQFF	TGCGCCAGCAGTGATAGCGGGGGGGACAATGAGCAGTTCTTC
TRBV19	TRBJ2-3	NA	NA	CASSKSESDTQYF	TGTGCCAGTAGTAAGAGCGAGTCAGATACGCAGTATTTT
TRBV5-6	TRBJ1-4	NA	TRBD1	CASSGPGQSNEKLFF	TGTGCCAGCAGCGGTCCGGGACAGAGTAATGAAAAACTGTTTTTT
TRBV28	TRBJ1-2	once	TRBD1	CASITGQGLGWGYGYTF	TGTGCCAGCATTACGGGACAGGGGTTAGGGTGGGGCTATGGCTACACCTTC
TRBV7-7	TRBJ2-1	NA	TRBD2	CASSLASGGNNEQFF	TGTGCTAGCAGCTTAGCTAGCGGGGGTAACAATGAGCAGTTCTTC
TRBV6-5	TRBJ1-5	NA	TRBD1	CASSSGTGDNQPQHF	TGTGCCAGCAGTTCCGGGACAGGAGACAATCAGCCCCAGCATTTT
TRBV6-5	TRBJ2-5	once	NA	CASSLAGWPGETQYF	TGTGCCAGCAGCCTTGCGGGTTGGCCCGGAGAGACCCAGTACTTC
TRBV6-5	TRBJ2-7	NA	NA	CASSYSSGREQYF	TGTGCCAGCAGTTACTCGTCTGGGAGAGAGCAGTACTTC
TRBV7-2	TRBJ2-5	few	TRBD2	CASSSAGGRGTQYF	TGTGCCAGCAGCTCTGCGGGGGGGCGAGGGACCCAGTACTTC